The present entry profiles one TCR beta chain with its context. Its antigen remains unidentified. In the same sample, other DNA sequences code for this CDR3. The data were obtained in a study of cytomegalovirus exposure and HLA in healthy donors. Regarding the study as a whole: Through in vitro validation, three CMV-associated chains were shown to be specific for CMV antigens. DRB1 showed the most TCR associations and HLA-C the fewest in a later analysis, as rates varied by HLA locus.

Primers for the PCR totalled 60 Vbeta and 13 Jbeta. Using immunoSEQ multiplex PCR, the repertoire was profiled, and TCRdb retains in-frame clones only, with some absent. Found here are 50,000 to 70,000 clones; the top ten clones hold about 9.2%. CDR3 length: 17 residues. V was shortened by 0 bases and J by 7 bases, with 17 bases between the two germline ends. The germline V gene encodes CDR1 SGDLS and CDR2 YYNGEE. Sequences were obtained from PBMCs. This chain links TRBV9 with TRBJ1-6, with D maybe TRBD1 (5 bases). This receptor was obtained from a man in his forties or fifties in good health and CMV-seropositive. For the CDR3, the DNA is TGTGCCAGCAGCGTAGTTTCGGGGGGAGGACGGAATTCACCCCTCCACTTT. Amino acid sequence: CASSVVSGGGRNSPLHF.